This T cell receptor (beta chain) was documented in a study of memory CD4+ T cells and cytomegalovirus serostatus. Across the study: This sample comes from healthy Belgian adults, several CMV seropositive, approximately 24 seronegative.

A remark on this clone: Its antigen is unknown.

Data came from immunoSEQ multiplex PCR; TCRdb stores just in-frame clones and leaves some out. The sample consists of just under 95,000 clones, about four fifths of them appearing once. Trimming stripped 1 base from V and 0 bases from J, with 8 bases between. CDR1 is SGDLS and CDR2 is YYNGEE in the germline V gene. This CDR3 contains 14 residues. The study's findings and limits: A US-trained random forest predicted CMV serostatus with median AUC about 0.92. Each of fewer than 80 CMV-associated TCRbeta sequences occurred in one to five individuals.

The sort gate was single viable CD3+CD4+CD8-CD45RO+ cells for memory CD4+ T cells. Sequenced sample: memory CD4+ T cells from blood. This sequence was found in an adult in good health and CMV-seropositive. The genes are TRBV9 and TRBJ2-7, with D unresolved. DNA of the CDR3: TGTGCCAGCAGCGTATCAGCCTACTCCTACGAGCAGTACTTC. As protein: CASSVSAYSYEQYF.